These 5 T cell receptor beta chains share one sample of origin, sequenced in a study of PD-L1 blockade in urothelial cancer (dated by TCRdb to about 2017). The sample's time point label, decoded: pretreatment peripheral blood. The library was made by the immunoSEQ multiplex PCR assay. TCRdb carries this immuneACCESS record with in-frame sequences only. Its versions omit some clonotypes, under half of them owing to an unresolved V gene in the studies checked, with the rest unexplained. The sample yields roughly 17,000 clones; approximately 89% were counted once. Clones ranked in the top ten supply about 12% of the sample. Sequenced here: PBMCs, sampled around atezolizumab (anti-PD-L1) treatment. These receptors all stem from a man between 65 and 79 years old with urothelial cancer.

The V gene is TRBV5-4, the J gene TRBJ1-6; 8 nucleotides match TRBD1. CDR1 and CDR2 (germline): SGHNT, YYREEE (reference sequence). The CDR3 has 14 amino acids. V shed 3 bases and J 9 bases; nucleotides not matched to a gene: 5. CDR3 region: CASSSDRVRSPLHF. The CDR3 coding sequence is TGTGCCAGCAGCTCGGACAGGGTACGTTCACCCCTCCACTTT.

The rearrangement links TRBV7-6 to TRBJ1-6; D unresolved. This CDR3 is 14 amino acids long. Trimming took off 2 bases at V and 8 bases at J, with 10 bases between the two ends. CDR1 and CDR2 (germline): SGHVS, FNYEAQ. For the CDR3, the DNA is TGTGCCAGCAGCTTAACGGCAGGTGATTCACCCCTCCACTTT. Residues: CASSLTAGDSPLHF.

V usage is TRBV6-6 and J usage is TRBJ1-2; D is perhaps TRBD1 (6 bases). Trimming left V 0 bases short and J 7 bases short, with 15 bases between. The CDR3 totals 15 residues. The germline V gene has CDR1 MNHNY and CDR2 SVGAGI (reference sequence). CDR3 amino acids: CASSYSTTGHGGYTF. In DNA, the CDR3 is TGTGCCAGCAGTTACTCAACCACAGGGCACGGTGGCTACACCTTC.

The chain links TRBV18 to TRBJ2-4; 8 bases align to TRBD1. In germline, CDR1 is KGHSH, CDR2 LQKENI. Losses at the gene ends were 4 bases for V and 5 bases for J; bases not matched to a gene: 1. The CDR3 has 13 amino acids. The CDR3: CASSRGQENIQYF. The CDR3 region has the DNA TGTGCCAGCTCACGGGGACAGGAAAACATTCAGTACTTC.

The chain couples TRBV28 to TRBJ1-1; possible D gene TRBD1, 6 bases. The germline V gene has CDR1 MDHEN and CDR2 SYDVKM. With 8 bases removed from V and 5 bases from J, the gap between germline ends came to 18 bases. The CDR3 consists of 14 residues. The CDR3 DNA reads TGTGCCAGCTATCCTGGGGGGGGCTGGACTGAAGCTTTCTTT. It encodes CASYPGGGWTEAFF.